The T cell receptor (beta chain) described here comes from a study of T cell repertoires in cytomegalovirus infection. Study details: CMV infection and matching HLA type were both indicated by public TCR beta signatures.

Worth noting for this clonotype: Its target is not known.

TCRdb ran MiXCR on the reads and lists one entry per CDR3 protein. The sample lists some 310,000 distinct CDR3 sequences; 20% to 25% were seen once. The TCR was taken from a human donor in good health (CMV status not recorded). Some clones in this sample may be carry-over from other donors' samples. Sequencing used cultured PBMCs, obtained from culture after CMV antigen stimulation.

CDR3 nucleotides: TGTGCCAGCAGCTTGGCAGGGACAGGGGATCGCTACACCTTC. It encodes CASSLAGTGDRYTF. V is TRBV7-9 and J is TRBJ1-2; 10 nucleotides line up with TRBD1. With 3 bases clipped from V and 9 bases from J, the junction kept 7 bases outside the gene matches. Germline V CDR1 and CDR2: SEHNR, FQNEAQ (reference sequence). This CDR3 is built from 14 residues.